The 32 T cell receptor beta chains presented below share a single source sample, sequenced in a study of shared clonotypes between healthy human individuals. The method was immunoSEQ multiplex PCR; TCRdb's version includes in-frame clones alone and lacks a portion of them. This table has about 1.1 million clones, around three quarters appearing once. The source material was memory CD4+ T cells from PBMCs. Subset noted: CD45RA-negative fraction. The receptors were gathered from a man aged 18 to 30 in good health. Some clones in this sample may be carry-over from other donors' samples.

J is TRBJ1-2 and V is TRBV4-1; tentative D call: TRBD1 (5 bases). This CDR3 is 14 amino acids long. V dropped 4 bases and J dropped 5 bases, with 14 bases sitting between them. Per the germline V gene, CDR1 is MGHRA and CDR2 is YSYEKL. In DNA, the CDR3 is TGCGCCAGCAGCCCATTGACAGTGGGGTATGGCTACACCTTC. Its protein is CASSPLTVGYGYTF.

The CDR3 DNA follows: TGTGCCAGCAGTTATGGACAGGGCTACACCGGGGAGCTGTTTTTT. This encodes CASSYGQGYTGELFF. The chain couples TRBV2 to TRBJ2-2, with 8 bases that match TRBD1. The CDR3 is 15 residues long. CDR1 is SNHLY and CDR2 is FYNNEI in the germline V gene. V gave up 5 bases and J gave up 3 bases; unmatched junction bases: 5.

This clone occurred once. This rearrangement joins TRBV28 to TRBJ2-4; D perhaps matches TRBD2 (5 bases). The CDR3 covers 15 residues. Germline V gives CDR1 MDHEN, CDR2 SYDVKM. V gave up 7 bases and J gave up 0 bases, with 13 bases separating them. As DNA, the CDR3 is TGTGCCAGCACTACCTCAGCGGTAGCCAAAAACATTCAGTACTTC. It translates to CASTTSAVAKNIQYF.

As for this clone: The likely explanation is a read error, given a far larger clone one base away. The chain carries TRBV30 and TRBJ1-4, with D possibly TRBD1 on 5 matching bases. This CDR3 comprises 15 residues. Germline CDR1 is GTSNPN and CDR2 is SVGIG (reference sequence). The ends were cut back, 0 bases at V and 8 bases at J, with 16 bases in the middle. CDR3 amino acids: CAWSVPRARGEKLFF. For the CDR3, the DNA is TGTGCCTGGAGTGTACCCAGGGCGAGGGGCGAAAAACTGTTTTTT.

The J gene is TRBJ1-5, the V gene TRBV7-8; 7 nucleotides align to TRBD1. With V trimmed by 5 bases and J by 5 bases, 15 bases remained unmatched. CDR1 SGHVS and CDR2 FQNEAQ come from the germline V gene. This CDR3 has 17 residues. The CDR3: CASSQWDSYYRYQPQHF. The CDR3 nucleotides are TGTGCCAGCAGCCAATGGGACAGCTACTATAGATATCAGCCCCAGCATTTT.

The V gene is TRBV18, the J gene TRBJ1-1, with D perhaps TRBD1 (5 bases). From germline, CDR1 is KGHSH and CDR2 LQKENI. There are 15 residues in the CDR3. V was trimmed by 2 bases and J by 3 bases, leaving 13 bases between them. DNA for the CDR3: TGTGCCAGCTCACCATTCGGGGCGCCCCACACTGAAGCTTTCTTT. Encoded protein: CASSPFGAPHTEAFF.

The chain recombines TRBV9 with TRBJ2-7, with 8 bases matching TRBD1. V lost 4 bases, J lost 2 bases, and 11 bases stayed unmatched. There are 16 residues in the CDR3. Germline assignment: CDR1 SGDLS and CDR2 YYNGEE. The CDR3 sequence is CASSKSTGASTYEQYF. CDR3 sequence (DNA): TGTGCCAGCAGCAAATCGACAGGGGCTAGCACCTACGAGCAGTACTTC.

This rearrangement joins TRBV5-1 to TRBJ2-1; D not certain. CDR3 length: 14 residues. The germline CDR1 and CDR2 sequences are SGHRS and YFSETQ. V gave up 0 bases and J gave up 8 bases, with 12 bases separating them. The CDR3 DNA reads as TGCGCCAGCAGCTTGGAGCCCAATAGGGATGAGCAGTTCTTC. Translating gives CASSLEPNRDEQFF.

Regarding this clone: One end of the junction does not line up with germline, which may come from a read error. The genes are TRBV30 and TRBJ2-7; TRBD1 matches at 7 bases. The CDR3 loop spans 11 amino acids. Germline-derived CDR1 and CDR2 are GTSNPN and SVGIG (reference sequence). The CDR3 DNA follows: TGTGCCGGAACCCAGGACAGGATACTCACGTTC. It specifies CAGTQDRILTF.

CDR3 coding DNA: TGCGCCAGCAGCCAACTTAATATGGGACTAGCGGGAAAAGAGACCCAGTACTTC. It specifies CASSQLNMGLAGKETQYF. The rearrangement joins TRBV4-1 to TRBJ2-5; 13 bases fit TRBD2. Germline-derived CDR1 and CDR2 are MGHRA and YSYEKL. V dropped 2 bases and J dropped 3; count of bases not matched to a gene: 9. The CDR3 covers 18 residues.

This chain uses TRBV5-1 with TRBJ1-1; D is ambiguous. Germline V gene lookup returns CDR1 SGHRS and CDR2 YFSETQ. Trimming removed 8 bases from V and 1 base from J, with 12 bases in between. The CDR3 covers 13 residues. This chain's CDR3 is CASKVKGNTEAFF. CDR3 bases: TGCGCCAGTAAAGTAAAGGGGAACACTGAAGCTTTCTTT. Variable domain in full (rest from reference TRBV5-1 and TRBJ1-1): KAGVTQTPRYLIKTRGQQVTLSCSPISGHRSVSWYQQTPGQGLQFLFEYFSETQRNKGNFPGRFSGRQFSNSRSEMNVSTLELGDSALYLCASKVKGNTEAFFGQGTRLTVV.

The chain recombines TRBV19 with TRBJ1-3; D is ambiguous. The germline V gene encodes CDR1 LNHDA and CDR2 SQIVND (reference sequence). The CDR3 contains 14 residues. Trimming left V 10 bases short and J 2 bases short, with 15 bases between. The DNA for the CDR3 is TGTGCCACCCGTCTCTCACGGCCTGGAAACACCATATATTTT. Amino acid sequence: CATRLSRPGNTIYF. Together with reference TRBV19 and TRBJ1-3, the CDR3 gives the full variable domain: DGGITQSPKYLFRKEGQNVTLSCEQNLNHDAMYWYRQDPGQGLRLIYYSQIVNDFQKGDIAEGYSVSREKKESFPLTVTSAQKNPTAFYLCATRLSRPGNTIYFGEGSWLTVV.

V and J are TRBV4-2 and TRBJ2-3; 7 positions match TRBD2. Germline V gene lookup returns CDR1 LGHNA and CDR2 YNFKEQ. This CDR3 has 17 residues. Trimming took 0 bases from V and 5 from J; bases not matched to a gene: 11. This chain's CDR3 is CASSQEFGRDRRDTQYF. CDR3 coding DNA: TGTGCCAGCAGCCAAGAATTTGGGAGGGACCGGAGAGATACGCAGTATTTT.

This clone was seen only once. The rearrangement uses TRBV6-1 and TRBJ1-5; D remains unclear. Germline-derived CDR1 and CDR2 are MNHNS and SASEGT. Trimming took 6 bases from V and 4 from J, leaving 7 bases between them. This CDR3 has 12 residues. The chain's CDR3 is CASRNLNQPQHF. For the CDR3, the DNA is TGTGCCAGCAGGAATTTAAATCAGCCCCAGCATTTT.

This chain connects TRBV7-2 to TRBJ1-1; TRBD1 matches at 7 bases. The CDR3 contains 17 residues. CDR1 SGHTA and CDR2 FQGNSA come from the germline V gene. The trim removed 2 bases at V and 1 base at J, leaving 10 bases unmatched. As DNA, the CDR3 is TGTGCCAGCAGCTTATCCTCACAGGGGTGGAGGAACACTGAAGCTTTCTTT. This codes for CASSLSSQGWRNTEAFF. The variable domain in full, completed from reference TRBV7-2 and TRBJ1-1, reads GAGVSQSPSNKVTEKGKDVELRCDPISGHTALYWYRQSLGQGLEFLIYFQGNSAPDKSGLPSDRFSAERTGGSVSTLTIQRTQQEDSAVYLCASSLSSQGWRNTEAFFGQGTRLTVV.

The chain is built from TRBV5-1 and TRBJ2-6; D is ambiguous. Germline V gives CDR1 SGHRS, CDR2 YFSETQ. V lost 0 bases and J lost 0, with 13 bases in between. This CDR3 has 18 amino acids. CDR3 region: CASSLAGGRYSGANVLTF. CDR3 DNA sequence: TGCGCCAGCAGCTTGGCCGGCGGCCGCTACTCTGGGGCCAACGTCCTGACTTTC.

This sequence joins TRBV7-6 and TRBJ1-4; no clear D gene. Between the trimmed V and J ends, which lost 5 bases and 5 bases, there was a span of 12 bases. Germline V gene lookup returns CDR1 SGHVS and CDR2 FNYEAQ. The CDR3 runs 14 residues. CDR3 nucleotide sequence: TGTGCCAGCAGCCCATCGGGGTGGAATGAAAAACTGTTTTTT. It codes for CASSPSGWNEKLFF.

The rearrangement uses TRBV9 and TRBJ2-1; TRBD2 matches at 14 bases. Looked up from germline, CDR1 is SGDLS and CDR2 is YYNGEE. Trimming at V came to 4 bases and at J to 7 bases, leaving 4 bases not matched to a gene. The CDR3 covers 15 residues. The CDR3 is CASSPTSGRANEQFF. In nucleotides, the CDR3 is TGTGCCAGCAGCCCGACTAGCGGGAGGGCTAATGAGCAGTTCTTC.

There are a few counts of this clone. The gene calls are TRBV5-1 and TRBJ1-2; D perhaps matches TRBD1 (6 bases). The germline V gene encodes CDR1 SGHRS and CDR2 YFSETQ. Trimming took 6 bases from V and 2 from J, leaving 29 bases between them. The CDR3 covers 19 residues. The CDR3 region is CASKGAGGTISAGNYGYTF. The CDR3 bases are TGCGCCAGCAAAGGAGCGGGAGGGACAATCTCCGCCGGGAACTATGGCTACACCTTC.

The gene calls are TRBV9 and TRBJ1-1; no clear D. The CDR3 contains 14 residues. CDR1 and CDR2 (germline): SGDLS, YYNGEE. The ends were cut back, 0 bases at V and 0 bases at J, with 6 bases in the middle. The chain's CDR3 is CASSVDYMNTEAFF. The CDR3, as DNA: TGTGCCAGCAGCGTAGACTACATGAACACTGAAGCTTTCTTT.

This sequence joins TRBV6-6 and TRBJ2-7, with D uncertain. Germline V CDR1 and CDR2: MNHNY, SVGAGI (reference sequence). Trimming took 6 bases from V and 6 from J, leaving 15 bases between them. This CDR3 has 13 residues. The CDR3 DNA follows: TGTGCCAGCAGGAGACTTTTTTTTAGCGAGCAGTACTTC. Its protein is CASRRLFFSEQYF.

There are a few counts of this clone. The rearrangement joins TRBV25-1 to TRBJ2-7; 7 nucleotides agree with TRBD2. The CDR3 is made up of 13 amino acids. Germline CDR1 and CDR2: MGHDK and SYGVNS. The trim removed 2 bases at V and 6 bases at J, leaving 4 bases unmatched. DNA of the CDR3: TGTGCCAGCAGTGAAGCCAGACTAGCCGAGCAGTACTTC. Its protein product is CASSEARLAEQYF.

This chain joins TRBV11-1 and TRBJ1-1; TRBD1 matches 10 bases. Germline values: CDR1 SGHAT, CDR2 FQDESV (reference sequence). The J segment lost 3 bases and the V segment lost 4 bases, leaving 2 bases of the junction unmatched. The CDR3 totals 14 residues. DNA of the CDR3: TGTGCCAGCAGCTGGGACAGGGGTGACACTGAAGCTTTCTTT. Translating gives CASSWDRGDTEAFF.

This clone appeared a few times. The rearrangement joins TRBV7-8 to TRBJ1-3; 7 bases line up with TRBD1. CDR1 and CDR2 from the germline V gene are SGHVS and FQNEAQ. The CDR3 spans 15 residues. V gave up 8 bases and J gave up 0 bases; unmatched junction bases: 7. CDR3 nucleotide sequence: TGTGCCAGCGGTACAGGGGATAGCTCTGGAAACACCATATATTTT. Translated: CASGTGDSSGNTIYF. Based on the CDR3 plus reference TRBV7-8 and TRBJ1-3, the full variable domain is GAGVSQSPRYKVAKRGQDVALRCDPISGHVSLFWYQQALGQGPEFLTYFQNEAQLDKSGLPSDRFFAERPEGSVSTLKIQRTQQEDSAVYLCASGTGDSSGNTIYFGEGSWLTVV.

This chain joins TRBV28 and TRBJ2-7, with a weak D call TRBD2 (6 bases). Trimming took 2 bases from V and 3 from J, leaving 11 bases between them. The CDR3 has 14 amino acids. Germline values: CDR1 MDHEN, CDR2 SYDVKM. The CDR3 region is CASSLPDGGYEQYF. The CDR3 DNA reads TGTGCCAGCAGTTTACCCGACGGGGGCTACGAGCAGTACTTC.

The V call is TRBV29-1, the J call TRBJ2-7; 7 positions agree with TRBD2. The germline V gene encodes CDR1 SQVTM and CDR2 ANQGSEA. The V and J ends lost 4 bases and 1 base, in that order; junction bases with no gene match: 4. The CDR3 is made up of 13 amino acids. The CDR3 DNA is TGCAGCGTTGGGGCTAGCGGTTCCTACGAGCAGTACTTC. This encodes CSVGASGSYEQYF.

The chain employs TRBV11-2 and TRBJ2-3, with 11 bases lining up with TRBD2. This CDR3 contains 16 residues. Germline CDR1 and CDR2: SGHAT and FQNNGV. V gave up 5 bases and J gave up 2 bases; unmatched junction bases: 6. CDR3 amino acids: CASSALAGAFTDTQYF. The CDR3 DNA is TGTGCCAGCAGCGCACTAGCGGGAGCGTTCACAGATACGCAGTATTTT. The whole variable domain, remainder taken from reference TRBV11-2 and TRBJ2-3, is EAGVAQSPRYKIIEKRQSVAFWCNPISGHATLYWYQQILGQGPKLLIQFQNNGVVDDSQLPKDRFSAERLKGVDSTLKIQPAKLEDSAVYLCASSALAGAFTDTQYFGPGTRLTVL.

The chain uses TRBV2 and TRBJ2-5, with 8 bases fitting TRBD1. The CDR3 totals 13 residues. After removal of 10 bases from V and 5 bases from J, the junction contained 9 bases not matched to a gene. The V gene's germline CDR1 is SNHLY and CDR2 FYNNEI. The chain's CDR3 is CAMRTGLIETQYF. DNA of the CDR3: TGTGCCATGCGGACAGGGTTGATTGAGACCCAGTACTTC.

This sequence joins TRBV28 and TRBJ2-7; D unclear. The CDR3 sequence is 11 residues long. Trimming pared 8 bases from V and 6 bases from J, leaving 11 bases between. Per germline, CDR1 MDHEN and CDR2 SYDVKM. CDR3 protein: CASLAESEQYF. The DNA of the CDR3 is TGTGCCAGCTTGGCGGAGTCCGAGCAGTACTTC.

This chain connects TRBV5-5 to TRBJ2-5; 10 positions agree with TRBD1. After removal of 0 bases from V and 5 bases from J, the junction contained 7 bases not matched to a gene. Germline CDR1 SGHKS, CDR2 YYEKEE (reference sequence). The CDR3 extends over 16 amino acids. CDR3 sequence reads: CASSLGGQGLRETQYF. CDR3 nucleotides: TGTGCCAGCAGCTTGGGGGGACAGGGGTTAAGGGAGACCCAGTACTTC.

This chain joins TRBV19 and TRBJ1-1, with unresolved D. This CDR3 spans 13 amino acids. CDR1 LNHDA and CDR2 SQIVND come from the germline V gene (reference sequence). Trimming removed 3 bases from V and 0 bases from J, with 5 bases in between. The CDR3 loop reads CASSIRLNTEAFF. For the CDR3, the DNA is TGTGCCAGTAGTATTCGTCTGAACACTGAAGCTTTCTTT. Combining the CDR3 with reference TRBV19 and TRBJ1-1 gives the whole variable domain DGGITQSPKYLFRKEGQNVTLSCEQNLNHDAMYWYRQDPGQGLRLIYYSQIVNDFQKGDIAEGYSVSREKKESFPLTVTSAQKNPTAFYLCASSIRLNTEAFFGQGTRLTVV.

V and J are TRBV19 and TRBJ2-5; possibly TRBD2 for D (6 bases). Germline-derived CDR1 and CDR2 are LNHDA and SQIVND (reference sequence). CDR3 length: 13 amino acids. The V and J ends lost 7 bases and 2 bases respectively, with 11 bases between them. CDR3 in amino acids: CASTSADQETQYF. Written as DNA, the CDR3 is TGTGCCAGTACTAGCGCGGATCAAGAGACCCAGTACTTC.